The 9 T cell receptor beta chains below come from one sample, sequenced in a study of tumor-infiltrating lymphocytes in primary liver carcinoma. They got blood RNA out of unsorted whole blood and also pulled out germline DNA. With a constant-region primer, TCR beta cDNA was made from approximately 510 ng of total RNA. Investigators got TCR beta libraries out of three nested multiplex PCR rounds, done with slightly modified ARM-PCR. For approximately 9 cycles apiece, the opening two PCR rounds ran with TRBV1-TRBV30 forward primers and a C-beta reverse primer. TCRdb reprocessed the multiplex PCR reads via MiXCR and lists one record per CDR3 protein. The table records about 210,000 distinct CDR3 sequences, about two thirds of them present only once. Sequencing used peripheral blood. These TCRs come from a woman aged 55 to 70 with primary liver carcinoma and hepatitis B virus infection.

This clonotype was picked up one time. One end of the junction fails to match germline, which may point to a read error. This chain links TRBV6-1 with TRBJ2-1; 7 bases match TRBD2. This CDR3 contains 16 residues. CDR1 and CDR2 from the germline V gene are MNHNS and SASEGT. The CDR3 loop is CASSDPSGTSYIEQFF. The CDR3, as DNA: TGTGCCAGCAGTGACCCCAGCGGGACCTCCTACATTGAGCAGTTCTTC.

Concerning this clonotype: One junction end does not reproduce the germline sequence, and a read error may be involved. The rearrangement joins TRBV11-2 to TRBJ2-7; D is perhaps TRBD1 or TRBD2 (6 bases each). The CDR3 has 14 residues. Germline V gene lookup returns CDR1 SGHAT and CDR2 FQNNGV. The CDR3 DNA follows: TGTGCCGGCGGCCCCCCTTCAGGGGCTAGCGAGCAATACTTC. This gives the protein CAGGPPSGASEQYF.

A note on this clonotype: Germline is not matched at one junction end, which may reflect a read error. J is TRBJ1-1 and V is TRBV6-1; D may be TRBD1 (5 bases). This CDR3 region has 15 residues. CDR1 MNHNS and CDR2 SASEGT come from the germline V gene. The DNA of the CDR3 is TGTGCCAGCAGTACTCATCGGGCCGGGGGTACTGAATCTTTCTTT. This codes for CASSTHRAGGTESFF.

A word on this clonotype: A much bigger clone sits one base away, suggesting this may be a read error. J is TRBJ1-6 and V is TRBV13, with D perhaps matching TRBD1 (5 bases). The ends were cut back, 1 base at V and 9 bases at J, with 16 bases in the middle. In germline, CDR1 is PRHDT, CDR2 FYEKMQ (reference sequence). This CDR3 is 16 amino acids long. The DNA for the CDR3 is TGTGCCAGCAGCTTAGTTATGGAGGGCGGGGGTTCACCCCTCCACTTT. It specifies CASSLVMEGGGSPLHF.

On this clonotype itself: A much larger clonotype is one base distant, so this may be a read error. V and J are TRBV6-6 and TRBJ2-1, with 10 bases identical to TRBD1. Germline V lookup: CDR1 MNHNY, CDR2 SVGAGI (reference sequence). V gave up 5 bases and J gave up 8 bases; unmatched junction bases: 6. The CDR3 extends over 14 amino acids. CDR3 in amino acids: CASSPGQGWDEQFF. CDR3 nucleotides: TGTGCCAGCAGTCCGGGACAGGGGTGGGATGAGCAGTTCTTC.

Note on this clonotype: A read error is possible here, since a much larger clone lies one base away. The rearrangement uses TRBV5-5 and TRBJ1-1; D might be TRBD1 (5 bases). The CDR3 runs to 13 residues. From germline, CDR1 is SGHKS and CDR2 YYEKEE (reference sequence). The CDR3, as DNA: TGTGCCAGCAGCTTCGGGGTGGACACTGAAACTTTCTTT. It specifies CASSFGVDTETFF.

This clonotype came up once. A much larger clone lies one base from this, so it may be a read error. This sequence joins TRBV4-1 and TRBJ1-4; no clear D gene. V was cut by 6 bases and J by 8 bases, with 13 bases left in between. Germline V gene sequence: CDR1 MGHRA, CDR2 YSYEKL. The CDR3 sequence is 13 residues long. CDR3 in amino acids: CASRPPLCEKLFF. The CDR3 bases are TGCGCCAGCAGGCCCCCCCTGTGCGAAAAACTGTTTTTT.

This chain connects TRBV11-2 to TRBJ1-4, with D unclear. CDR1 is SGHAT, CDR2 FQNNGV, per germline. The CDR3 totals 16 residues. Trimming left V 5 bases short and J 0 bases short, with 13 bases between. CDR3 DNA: TGTGCCAGCAGCCCCGCGTGGGTGGCAACTAATGAAAAACTGTTTTTT. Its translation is CASSPAWVATNEKLFF.

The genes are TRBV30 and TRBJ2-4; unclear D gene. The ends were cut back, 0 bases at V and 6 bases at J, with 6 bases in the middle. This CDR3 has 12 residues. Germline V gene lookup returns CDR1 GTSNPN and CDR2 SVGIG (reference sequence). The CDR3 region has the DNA TGTGCCTGGAGTGTGGCAGGAAACATTCAGTACTTC. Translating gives CAWSVAGNIQYF.